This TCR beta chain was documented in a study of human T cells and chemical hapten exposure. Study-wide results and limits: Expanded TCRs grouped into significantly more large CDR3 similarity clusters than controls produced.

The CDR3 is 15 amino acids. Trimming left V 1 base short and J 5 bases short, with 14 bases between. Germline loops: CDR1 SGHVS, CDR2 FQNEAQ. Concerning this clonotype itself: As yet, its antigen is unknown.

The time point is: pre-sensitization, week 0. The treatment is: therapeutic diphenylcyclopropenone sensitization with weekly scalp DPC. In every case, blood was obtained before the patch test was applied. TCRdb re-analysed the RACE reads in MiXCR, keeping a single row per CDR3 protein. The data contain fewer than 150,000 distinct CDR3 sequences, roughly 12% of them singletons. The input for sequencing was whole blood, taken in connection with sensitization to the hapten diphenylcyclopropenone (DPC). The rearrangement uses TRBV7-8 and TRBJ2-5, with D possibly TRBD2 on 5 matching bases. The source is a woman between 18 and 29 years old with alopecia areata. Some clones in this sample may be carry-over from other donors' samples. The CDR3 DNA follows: TGTGCCAGCAGCTTAGGGACTGGTACTTCTGAGACCCAGTACTTC. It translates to CASSLGTGTSETQYF.